The 5 T cell receptor beta chains below all came from one sample that was sequenced in a study of PD-1 blockade in classical Hodgkin lymphoma (dated by TCRdb to 2019 to 2021). Library construction relied on the immunoSEQ multiplex PCR assay. Held by TCRdb, this immuneACCESS table contains in-frame sequences only and omits some clones. Under half of the omission traces to an unresolved V gene where checked; the cause of the rest is unknown. Here the sample has around 41,000 clones; roughly 70% occur a single time. The top ten hold 2.5% to 3.5% of the sample. The meaning of the sample's time point label: cycle 2 day 1 (C2D1) of nivolumab. Every trial patient had relapsed following autologous stem cell transplantation, and prior brentuximab vedotin exposure was what differed among cohorts A, B and C. The sample here was peripheral blood mononuclear cells (PBMCs), taken before the second cycle of nivolumab. Receptors originate from a human donor with classical Hodgkin lymphoma.

This chain uses TRBV7-8 with TRBJ2-1, with no clear D. Trimming stripped 5 bases from V and 3 bases from J, with 17 bases between. The CDR3 runs 16 residues. Germline V lookup: CDR1 SGHVS, CDR2 FQNEAQ. As DNA, the CDR3 is TGTGCCAGCAGCCTGGTCCTAACGTGGGGCTACAATGAGCAGTTCTTC. This translates into CASSLVLTWGYNEQFF. Full variable domain (missing parts from reference TRBV7-8 and TRBJ2-1): GAGVSQSPRYKVAKRGQDVALRCDPISGHVSLFWYQQALGQGPEFLTYFQNEAQLDKSGLPSDRFFAERPEGSVSTLKIQRTQQEDSAVYLCASSLVLTWGYNEQFFGPGTRLTVL.

This chain connects TRBV4-3 to TRBJ1-1, with D tentatively TRBD1 (6 bases). Trimming cost V 0 bases and J 1 base, with 9 bases left between them. The germline V gene has CDR1 LGHNA and CDR2 YSLEER. The CDR3 has 15 amino acids. This chain's CDR3 is CASSQDGTRNTEAFF. CDR3 nucleotides: TGCGCCAGCAGCCAAGATGGGACAAGGAACACTGAAGCTTTCTTT.

V and J are TRBV5-6 and TRBJ2-7, with 8 bases matching TRBD2. This CDR3 has 14 amino acids. Germline CDR1 and CDR2: SGHDT and YYEEEE. Trimming cost V 4 bases and J 4 bases; bases outside gene matches: 7. In nucleotides, the CDR3 is TGTGCCAGCAGCGCCCAGCGGGAGATTTACGAGCAGTACTTC. It yields the protein CASSAQREIYEQYF.

The V call is TRBV2, the J call TRBJ2-3; 9 nucleotides agree with TRBD2. V trimming: 4 bases; J trimming: 8 bases; junction bases outside the gene matches: 10. Germline values: CDR1 SNHLY, CDR2 FYNNEI. This CDR3 has 15 residues. In nucleotides, the CDR3 is TGTGCCAGCAGTGGGGCTAGCGGGGCGACTAGTACGCAGTATTTT. Encoded protein: CASSGASGATSTQYF.

This chain connects TRBV27 to TRBJ2-7, with D possibly TRBD1 on 5 matching bases. Germline V gene lookup returns CDR1 MNHEY and CDR2 SMNVEV (reference sequence). The CDR3 contains 14 residues. V was trimmed by 6 bases and J by 6 bases, leaving 18 bases between them. Here the CDR3 reads CASSSGGAWGEQYF. Here the CDR3 DNA reads TGTGCCAGCAGCTCTGGTGGGGCGTGGGGCGAGCAGTACTTC.